Each of the 5 T cell receptor beta chains below was sequenced from the same sample in a study of blood T cell repertoires in COVID-19. Using immunoSEQ multiplex PCR, the repertoire was profiled, and TCRdb retains in-frame clones only, with some absent. This table has 95,000 to 150,000 clones, about 74% appearing once. Sequenced: peripheral blood. These TCRs come from a human donor in a cohort sampled during active COVID-19.

The rearrangement joins TRBV15 to TRBJ2-2; no firm D call. The CDR3 runs 16 residues. Trimming took 3 bases from V and 1 from J, leaving 12 bases between them. Germline CDR1 is LNHNV and CDR2 is YYDKDF (reference sequence). CDR3 loop: CATSSHTAENTGELFF. CDR3 DNA: TGTGCCACCAGCAGCCACACTGCGGAGAACACCGGGGAGCTGTTTTTT.

With regard to this clone: Distinct nucleotide sequences in the sample also encode this CDR3. The chain is built from TRBV6-2 or TRBV6-3 and TRBJ2-7; a weak D match, TRBD2 (5 bases). CDR1 MNHEY and CDR2 SVGEGT come from the germline V gene. This CDR3 has 14 residues. V was cut by 2 bases and J by 3 bases, with 11 bases left in between. CDR3 amino acids: CASSYAGSSYEQYF. Written as DNA, the CDR3 is TGTGCCAGCAGTTACGCGGGTTCTAGCTACGAGCAGTACTTC.

Here the CDR3 reads CASSLETGSYEQYF. The CDR3 DNA reads TGTGCCAGCAGCCTCGAGACAGGGTCCTACGAGCAGTACTTC. The V and J genes are TRBV5-5 and TRBJ2-7; 7 bases are a match to TRBD1. From germline, CDR1 is SGHKS and CDR2 YYEKEE (reference sequence). V shed 4 bases and J 1 base; nucleotides not matched to a gene: 5. The CDR3 length is 14 residues.

The chain has TRBV3-1 (or the pseudogene TRBV3-2) and TRBJ1-1, with unresolved D. CDR1 and CDR2 (germline): LGHDT, YNNKEL (reference sequence). Trimming took 5 bases from V and 1 from J, leaving 11 bases between them. The CDR3 loop spans 14 amino acids. CDR3 in DNA: TGTGCCAGCAGCGGCGAGGGCTCGAACACTGAAGCTTTCTTT. Translation: CASSGEGSNTEAFF.

The V gene is TRBV5-1, the J gene TRBJ2-7, with D perhaps matching TRBD1 (5 bases). Per germline, CDR1 SGHRS and CDR2 YFSETQ. The V and J ends lost 0 bases and 6 bases respectively, with 10 bases between them. The CDR3 covers 13 residues. The CDR3 here is CASSLGAGLEQYF. DNA of the CDR3: TGCGCCAGCAGCTTGGGCGCAGGGCTCGAGCAGTACTTC.